Listed below are T cell receptor beta chains from one sample, sequenced in a study of blood T cell repertoires in COVID-19. Some clones are missing from TCRdb's copy, which holds only in-frame ones; the method was immunoSEQ multiplex PCR. Among a few hundred thousand clones listed, 80% to 85% were seen once. Sequencing used PBMCs or T cells enriched from blood (not recorded which). These receptors originate from a woman between 50 and 59 years old who had recovered from COVID-19. Each CDR3 is given with its conserved first and last residue. Size is omitted from some rows. Given values are once, few, many or a class for expanded clones.

j_call clone_size v_call cdr3_aa
TRBJ2-7 . TRBV4-3 CASSQEVGNYYEQYF
TRBJ2-5 . TRBV2 CASTWAGEETQYF
TRBJ1-5 . TRBV19 CASRDTGHSNQPQHF
TRBJ2-7 . TRBV18 CASSPLPTSGRYEQYF
TRBJ1-4 . TRBV13 CASSHYGTGGSEKLFF
TRBJ1-5 . TRBV5-8 CASTRGTLPGQPQHF
TRBJ2-3 . TRBV7-3 CASSPPGAGGGTDTQYF
TRBJ1-1 . TRBV19 CASTHNGDRSLKF
TRBJ1-1 few TRBV7-9 CASSLSDRVGAFF
TRBJ2-7 . TRBV30 CAWSRAGGLSEQYF
TRBJ1-6 . TRBV30 CAWSTGYSPLHF
TRBJ1-6 . TRBV6-5 CASTQARESPLHF
TRBJ1-4 few TRBV19 CASSGQLNEKLFF
TRBJ1-5 . TRBV7-2 CASSLGGRVGQPQHF
TRBJ2-7 . TRBV12-3/TRBV12-4 CASPRDRVNQQYF
TRBJ1-2 once TRBV3-1/TRBV3-2 CASSQTYKNYGYTF
TRBJ1-3 . TRBV19 CASRQVPGNTIYF
TRBJ1-2 few TRBV30 CAWSRGQGGGYTF
TRBJ2-3 . TRBV24-1 CATSDGKDRARTDTQYF
TRBJ1-1 . TRBV28 CASSHETEAFF
TRBJ2-6 . TRBV5-1 CASSLATRGGSGANVLTF
TRBJ1-4 . TRBV28 CASSSAQGARNEKLFF
TRBJ1-3 few TRBV7-7 CASSRGQAGSGNTIYF
TRBJ2-1 once TRBV19 CASSGLAETSYNEQFF
TRBJ1-2 . TRBV19 CASSIRAPRRYTF
TRBJ1-2 . TRBV11-3 CASSLDGWATF
TRBJ1-2 . TRBV15 CATSSRGQQDGYTF
TRBJ1-5 once TRBV7-9 CASSLGTGYQPQHF
TRBJ2-7 . TRBV5-1 CASSLQTGTKTAGDEQYF
TRBJ2-3 . TRBV19 CASRETSSYTDTQYF
TRBJ2-7 . TRBV5-1 CASSLAQGAREQYF
TRBJ1-6 few TRBV5-1 CASSPFMDRASGTLHF
TRBJ2-1 . TRBV5-4 CASSLVYRAGVNEQFF
TRBJ1-1 . TRBV13 CASSTDRIEAFF
TRBJ2-7 . TRBV2 CASSELAGYEQYF
TRBJ1-4 . TRBV3-1/TRBV3-2 CASSLGTPNEKLFF
TRBJ2-1 . TRBV27 CASSLSGSGRLEQFF
TRBJ2-7 once TRBV27 CASSLSYRDAEQYF
TRBJ2-5 . TRBV30 CAWCDRGQGRETQYF
TRBJ2-3 . TRBV11-2 CASSLTANPILTGGDTQYF
TRBJ1-5 . TRBV7-2 CASSLGTTGGPQHF
TRBJ2-7 . TRBV11-2 CASSLGPTRFAYEQYF
TRBJ2-3 . TRBV5-4 CASSSGLAGARTDTQYF
TRBJ2-5 once TRBV11-3 CASSPSHKEAQYF
TRBJ1-1 few TRBV18 CASSPGQDTEAFF
TRBJ2-2 few TRBV7-9 CASSSSPQRTGELFF
TRBJ2-7 . TRBV14 CASSPSLISGEQYF
TRBJ1-1 . TRBV7-2 CASSWTQGGKAEAFF
TRBJ1-5 . TRBV6-1 CASRESRGLGNQPQHF
TRBJ1-3 . TRBV5-6 CASSSPGQGNTIYF